Following are 26 T cell receptor beta chains from one sample sequenced in a study of T cells in Graves' hyperthyroidism and ophthalmopathy. Regions amplified from RNA transcripts were the TCR beta CDR3 regions. TCR CDR3 regions were first amplified by RT-PCR with HTBI primers. In TCRdb, the multiplex PCR reads were re-called with MiXCR into one record per CDR3 protein. The table has 370,000 or so distinct CDR3 sequences, around a quarter seen once. Sequencing was done on a sample of blood. The receptors were sampled from a man in his forties or fifties with Graves' hyperthyroidism.

This rearrangement joins TRBV6-1 to TRBJ2-7; 7 bases fit TRBD1. After removal of 11 bases from V and 5 bases from J, the junction contained 12 bases not matched to a gene. CDR1 and CDR2 (germline): MNHNS, SASEGT. There are 13 residues in the CDR3. The DNA for the CDR3 is TGTGCCGGCCGACGACAGGGTCGGGACGAGCAGTACTTC. Protein sequence: CAGRRQGRDEQYF.

This clonotype showed up many times. The rearrangement links TRBV28 to TRBJ2-3, with 10 bases fitting TRBD2. The CDR3 totals 14 residues. Germline V lookup: CDR1 MDHEN, CDR2 SYDVKM. V was pared by 8 bases and J by 2 bases, with 4 bases of the junction left unmatched. The CDR3 spells CASELAGVTDTQYF. CDR3 nucleotide sequence: TGTGCCAGCGAGCTAGCGGGAGTCACAGATACGCAGTATTTT.

The V and J genes are TRBV5-6 and TRBJ2-1; perhaps D is TRBD1 or TRBD2 (5 bases each). CDR1 and CDR2 (germline): SGHDT, YYEEEE. This CDR3 has 13 residues. V lost 4 bases to trimming and J lost 10 bases, with 15 bases between them. CDR3 bases: TGTGCCAGCAGCCCCGGGACGGTTTACGAGCAGTTCTTC. Protein: CASSPGTVYEQFF.

The V gene is TRBV29-1, the J gene TRBJ1-2; TRBD1 aligns across 8 bases. Per germline, CDR1 SQVTM and CDR2 ANQGSEA. The J segment lost 1 base and the V segment lost 7 bases, leaving 2 bases of the junction unmatched. The CDR3 runs to 12 residues. CDR3 sequence reads: CSATGDNYGYTF. The CDR3 DNA is TGCAGCGCGACAGGGGATAACTATGGCTACACCTTC.

This clonotype has just a few counts. V and J are TRBV6-6 and TRBJ2-1, with a weak D call TRBD2 (6 bases). The CDR3 is 16 amino acids. In germline, CDR1 is MNHNY, CDR2 SVGAGI (reference sequence). V lost 0 bases, J lost 1 base, and 10 bases lay in between. The CDR3 sequence is CASSYSGAGSYNEQFF. CDR3 sequence (DNA): TGTGCCAGCAGTTACTCAGGGGCGGGGTCCTACAATGAGCAGTTCTTC.

This clonotype was observed a handful of times. The chain has TRBV25-1 and TRBJ2-7; D tentatively reads TRBD1 or TRBD2 (5 bases each). The CDR3 totals 15 residues. V lost 1 base and J lost 3, with 13 bases in between. CDR1 and CDR2 from the germline V gene are MGHDK and SYGVNS. The chain's CDR3 is CASSESRGPHYEQYF. Here the CDR3 DNA reads TGTGCCAGCAGTGAATCCCGGGGACCCCACTACGAGCAGTACTTC.

This clonotype has a count of ten or more. The chain links TRBV12-3 or TRBV12-4 to TRBJ1-2; 7 positions match TRBD1. The CDR3 totals 15 residues. V lost 6 bases to trimming and J lost 4 bases; unmatched junction nucleotides: 11. CDR3 in DNA: TGTGCCAGCAGGAAAACAGGGGTACTTAGCTATGGCTACACCTTC. Residues: CASRKTGVLSYGYTF.

The chain employs TRBV6-1 and TRBJ2-5; D gene uncertain. From germline, CDR1 is MNHNS and CDR2 SASEGT. The CDR3 length is 12 residues. The ends were cut back, 10 bases at V and 5 bases at J, with 14 bases in the middle. The CDR3 nucleotides read TGTGCCACCAGGCAACTTTCGGAGACCCAGTACTTC. Its protein is CATRQLSETQYF.

Many counts were recorded for this clonotype. The J gene is TRBJ2-1, the V gene TRBV27; D call uncertain. The CDR3 covers 15 residues. V lost 3 bases and J lost 0, with 9 bases in between. Germline V gene sequence: CDR1 MNHEY, CDR2 SMNVEV (reference sequence). The CDR3: CASSFQPPSYNEQFF. CDR3 bases: TGTGCCAGCAGTTTCCAGCCTCCCTCCTACAATGAGCAGTTCTTC.

This clonotype has ten or more counts. The chain links TRBV3-1 to TRBJ1-3; the D is unclear. CDR3 length equals 18 residues. The germline V and J ends were trimmed by 0 bases and 0 bases, with 15 bases remaining between them. Germline-derived CDR1 and CDR2 are LGHDT and YNNKEL (reference sequence). The CDR3 is CASSQDNEYSDSGNTIYF. DNA of the CDR3: TGTGCCAGCAGCCAAGATAACGAATACAGTGACTCTGGAAACACCATATATTTT.

On this clonotype: This may arise from a read error, as a much more abundant clone is one base away. The chain links TRBV18 to TRBJ2-2; a weak D match, TRBD1 (6 bases). Germline V gene data show CDR1 as KGHSH and CDR2 as LQKENI. CDR3 length: 13 amino acids. The CDR3 region has the DNA TGTGCCAGCTCTGGACAGAACACCGGGGAGCTGCTTTTT. Translated, it gives CASSGQNTGELLF.

The chain has TRBV11-3 and TRBJ2-2; D uncertain. Per the germline V gene, CDR1 is SGHNT and CDR2 is YENEEA. Trimming cost V 6 bases and J 0 bases, with 5 bases left between them. The CDR3 spans 13 residues. CDR3 in DNA: TGTGCCAGCAGACGAACGAACACCGGGGAGCTGTTTTTT. This encodes CASRRTNTGELFF.

Regarding this clonotype: The CDR3 does not close with the conserved phenylalanine or tryptophan, likely indicating a read error. The chain employs TRBV28 and TRBJ1-2; 8 bases map to TRBD1. V was clipped by 3 bases and J by 4 bases; unmatched bases: 7. The CDR3 extends over 15 amino acids. Germline CDR1 and CDR2: MDHEN and SYDVKM. The CDR3 loop is CASSFPDREGYGYTL. The CDR3 nucleotides are TGTGCCAGCAGTTTCCCGGACAGGGAAGGCTATGGCTACACCCTC.

This rearrangement joins TRBV24-1 to TRBJ2-7; tentative D call: TRBD2 (6 bases). The CDR3 has 16 residues. In germline, CDR1 is KGHDR, CDR2 SFDVKD. Trimming pared 5 bases from V and 5 bases from J, leaving 21 bases between. The CDR3 DNA is TGTGCCACCAGTGCGGAGGGCCCCGGCGGGTCCAACGAGCAGTACTTC. Translation: CATSAEGPGGSNEQYF.

This clonotype occurred many times. The rearrangement joins TRBV6-1 to TRBJ1-5; D remains ambiguous. V lost 4 bases, J lost 7 bases, and 14 bases lay in between. This CDR3 contains 14 residues. Germline CDR1 MNHNS, CDR2 SASEGT. The CDR3 DNA sequence: TGTGCCAGCAGTGTAAAGGGTGATGGACAGCCCCAGCATTTT. Its protein is CASSVKGDGQPQHF.

The chain recombines TRBV4-1 with TRBJ2-5, with D perhaps TRBD1 or TRBD2 (5 bases each). Looked up from germline, CDR1 is MGHRA and CDR2 is YSYEKL. The V gene lost 3 bases and the J gene lost 5 bases, with 13 bases spanning the gap. The length of the CDR3 is 14 residues. The CDR3 sequence: CASSQGPGLETQYF. CDR3 nucleotide sequence: TGCGCCAGCAGCCAGGGACCAGGGCTCGAGACCCAGTACTTC.

Only a few counts were recorded for this clonotype. CDR3 residues: CAISAGAGNEQFF. DNA for the CDR3: TGTGCCATCAGTGCGGGAGCGGGCAATGAGCAGTTCTTC. V and J are TRBV10-3 and TRBJ2-1, with D possibly matching TRBD2 (6 bases). CDR1 is ENHRY and CDR2 is SYGVKD in the germline V gene. Between the trimmed V and J ends, which lost 4 bases and 6 bases, there was a span of 10 bases. The CDR3 runs to 13 residues.

A few counts support this clonotype. V is TRBV20-1 and J is TRBJ2-7; tentatively, D is TRBD1 or TRBD2 (5 bases each). V was cut by 6 bases and J by 6 bases, with 12 bases left in between. The CDR3 length is 11 residues. The V gene's germline CDR1 is DFQATT and CDR2 SNEGSKA (reference sequence). DNA of the CDR3: TGCAGTGCCCTATTGAGGGGCGAGCAGTACTTC. As protein: CSALLRGEQYF.

The chain employs TRBV7-9 and TRBJ1-4, with 10 bases lining up with TRBD1. After removal of 6 bases from V and 7 bases from J, the junction contained 2 bases not matched to a gene. CDR1 SEHNR and CDR2 FQNEAQ come from the germline V gene (reference sequence). The CDR3 has 13 amino acids. For the CDR3, the DNA is TGTGCCAGCAGGAGGACAGGGGGTGAAAAACTGTTTTTT. Translation: CASRRTGGEKLFF.

About this clonotype: One end of the junction varies from germline; a read error may be responsible. V gene TRBV2 combines with J gene TRBJ2-7; 10 nucleotides agree with TRBD2. The CDR3 consists of 15 residues. CDR1 and CDR2 (germline): SNHLY, FYNNEI. The DNA of the CDR3 is TGTGCCAGCAGTGAAGGGACTAGCGGACCCTACGAACAGTACTTC. Translation: CASSEGTSGPYEQYF.

The rearrangement joins TRBV27 to TRBJ1-1; D call uncertain. There are 22 residues in the CDR3. Per the germline V gene, CDR1 is MNHEY and CDR2 is SMNVEV (reference sequence). The V gene lost 1 base and the J gene lost 0 bases, with 30 bases spanning the gap. The CDR3: CASSLWGGDANLRSPMNTEAFF. The CDR3 DNA is TGTGCCAGCAGTTTATGGGGAGGAGACGCAAATTTAAGGTCTCCTATGAACACTGAAGCTTTCTTT.

This clonotype was detected many times. CDR3 loop: CASSQGPPDRAGENEQFF. As DNA, the CDR3 is TGTGCCAGCAGCCAAGGCCCTCCCGACAGGGCCGGTGAGAATGAGCAGTTCTTC. This chain joins TRBV3-1 and TRBJ2-1, with 7 bases fitting TRBD1. The J segment lost 7 bases and the V segment lost 1 base, leaving 16 bases of the junction unmatched. There are 18 residues in the CDR3. CDR1 and CDR2 (germline): LGHDT, YNNKEL (reference sequence).

The V call is TRBV6-5, the J call TRBJ1-1; D gene uncertain. The germline V gene encodes CDR1 MNHEY and CDR2 SVGAGI. This CDR3 comprises 14 residues. V lost 0 bases and J 5 bases, leaving 10 bases between the germline ends. The DNA for the CDR3 is TGTGCCAGCAGTTACTCAACCAGGTTGACTGAAGCTTTCTTT. It yields the protein CASSYSTRLTEAFF.

This clonotype has a single count. The rearrangement uses TRBV27 and TRBJ2-3; 12 bases are a match to TRBD2. J lost 4 bases, V lost 4 bases, and 6 bases had no gene match. The germline V gene encodes CDR1 MNHEY and CDR2 SMNVEV (reference sequence). The CDR3 consists of 16 residues. The CDR3, as DNA: TGTGCCAGCAGTTCCAGACTAGCGGGAGCTTCAGATACGCAGTATTTT. As protein: CASSSRLAGASDTQYF.

This clonotype was recorded at least ten times. The chain has TRBV28 and TRBJ2-1; D gene uncertain. There are 13 residues in the CDR3. CDR1 and CDR2 from the germline V gene are MDHEN and SYDVKM. V shed 2 bases and J shed 7 bases, with 9 bases lying between them. The CDR3 DNA sequence: TGTGCCAGCAGTTTACGAGAACATAATGAGCAGTTCTTC. Its protein product is CASSLREHNEQFF.

This clonotype appeared a few times. In nucleotides, the CDR3 is TGTGCCAGCAGCGTAGCTACGGCGAACACCGGGGAGCTGTTTTTT. Translation gives CASSVATANTGELFF. The V call is TRBV9, the J call TRBJ2-2; the D is unclear. The CDR3 sequence is 15 residues long. The ends were cut back, 0 bases at V and 0 bases at J, with 6 bases in the middle. The germline CDR1 and CDR2 sequences are SGDLS and YYNGEE.